These 22 T cell receptor beta chains originate from one sample sequenced in a study of T cell responses to AZD1222 COVID-19 vaccine. Profiling relied on immunoSEQ multiplex PCR, and the TCRdb table lists in-frame clones only, not all of them. Among 150,000 to 200,000 clones listed, approximately 88% were seen once. Sample: peripheral blood, taken on day 0 of AZD1222 vaccination. The receptor set was obtained from an adult in good health.

The chain couples TRBV28 to TRBJ1-1, with D maybe TRBD1 (5 bases). Deletions cut 7 bases from V and 6 bases from J, with 15 bases between. The CDR3 covers 13 residues. Germline CDR1 MDHEN, CDR2 SYDVKM. As DNA, the CDR3 is TGTGCCAGCACCCCCTTTGTAGGGGCTGAAGCTTTCTTT. Residues: CASTPFVGAEAFF.

The chain couples TRBV5-1 to TRBJ1-1; TRBD1 might be the D (5 bases). CDR3 length: 14 amino acids. The germline gives CDR1 SGHRS, CDR2 YFSETQ. V lost 0 bases and J 3 bases, leaving 9 bases between the germline ends. CDR3 sequence reads: CASSLEGSDTEAFF. For the CDR3, the DNA is TGCGCCAGCAGCTTGGAGGGGTCGGACACTGAAGCTTTCTTT.

The chain couples TRBV6-2 or TRBV6-3 to TRBJ1-1, with D possibly TRBD1 on 6 matching bases. CDR1 and CDR2 (germline): MNHEY, SVGEGT. This CDR3 comprises 14 residues. Trimming shortened V by 5 bases and J by 3 bases, and 13 bases separated the two germline ends. This CDR3 reads CASSKQGGDTEAFF. CDR3 nucleotides: TGTGCCAGCAGTAAACAGGGCGGAGACACTGAAGCTTTCTTT.

This clone came up a few times. The chain has TRBV5-6 and TRBJ1-5; 7 nucleotides line up with TRBD1. The CDR3 has 15 residues. The V gene's germline CDR1 is SGHDT and CDR2 YYEEEE. Trimming cost V 6 bases and J 2 bases; bases outside gene matches: 8. As DNA, the CDR3 is TGTGCCAGCAAGAAACAGGGGCCTGGCAATCAGCCCCAGCATTTT. Amino acids: CASKKQGPGNQPQHF.

The rearrangement joins TRBV4-1 to TRBJ2-7; D is unclear. Germline V gene lookup returns CDR1 MGHRA and CDR2 YSYEKL. Trimming stripped 3 bases from V and 2 bases from J, with 14 bases between. The CDR3 contains 15 residues. The CDR3 DNA sequence: TGCGCCAGCAGCCAGGTATTTCCCTCAGCCTACGAGCAGTACGTC. As protein: CASSQVFPSAYEQYV.

This clone was seen once. The chain combines TRBV6-5 with TRBJ1-5; D not certain. Germline V gene sequence: CDR1 MNHEY, CDR2 SVGAGI. V was shortened by 5 bases and J by 0 bases, with 8 bases between the two germline ends. The CDR3 spans 14 residues. CDR3 in amino acids: CASSLDNSNQPQHF. CDR3 nucleotide sequence: TGTGCCAGCAGTCTCGACAATAGCAATCAGCCCCAGCATTTT.

This chain joins TRBV7-2 and TRBJ1-1, with D unresolved. Trimming stripped 2 bases from V and 4 bases from J, with 11 bases between. CDR3 length: 14 residues. Germline-derived CDR1 and CDR2 are SGHTA and FQGNSA. This CDR3 is CASSLWGGGTEAFF. CDR3 nucleotides: TGTGCCAGCAGCTTATGGGGAGGTGGCACTGAAGCTTTCTTT. The full variable domain, its missing parts supplied by reference TRBV7-2 and TRBJ1-1, is GAGVSQSPSNKVTEKGKDVELRCDPISGHTALYWYRQSLGQGLEFLIYFQGNSAPDKSGLPSDRFSAERTGGSVSTLTIQRTQQEDSAVYLCASSLWGGGTEAFFGQGTRLTVV.

The gene calls are TRBV28 and TRBJ2-1; D remains unclear. Germline V gene lookup returns CDR1 MDHEN and CDR2 SYDVKM. V was cut by 6 bases and J by 4 bases, with 13 bases left in between. CDR3 length: 14 residues. CDR3 region: CASSLLVGYNEQFF. CDR3 in DNA: TGTGCCAGCAGCCTCCTCGTGGGTTACAATGAGCAGTTCTTC.

V usage is TRBV6-1 and J usage is TRBJ1-2, with 7 bases lining up with TRBD1. Germline assignment: CDR1 MNHNS and CDR2 SASEGT. The CDR3 length is 15 residues. After removal of 2 bases from V and 5 bases from J, the junction contained 8 bases not matched to a gene. CDR3 amino acids: CASSETDRVGYGYTF. CDR3 nucleotide sequence: TGTGCCAGCAGTGAAACTGACAGGGTCGGTTATGGCTACACCTTC.

The chain joins TRBV20-1 to TRBJ1-1; D unresolved. The CDR3 totals 11 residues. The V end was cut by 3 bases, the J end by 7 bases, with 9 bases between. From germline, CDR1 is DFQATT and CDR2 SNEGSKA (reference sequence). The CDR3 sequence: CSARQAVEAFF. The CDR3 DNA follows: TGCAGTGCTAGGCAGGCTGTTGAAGCTTTCTTT.

This rearrangement joins TRBV18 to TRBJ1-5; the D gene is possibly TRBD1 (6 bases). The CDR3 covers 14 residues. Trimming took off 6 bases at V and 5 bases at J, with 14 bases between the two ends. Germline CDR1 KGHSH, CDR2 LQKENI. This CDR3 reads CASSQQGGDQPQHF. In DNA form, the CDR3 reads TGTGCCAGCTCCCAACAGGGAGGGGATCAGCCCCAGCATTTT. Filled out from reference TRBV18 and TRBJ1-5, the complete variable domain reads NAGVMQNPRHLVRRRGQEARLRCSPMKGHSHVYWYRQLPEEGLKFMVYLQKENIIDESGMPKERFSAEFPKEGPSILRIQQVVRGDSAAYFCASSQQGGDQPQHFGDGTRLSIL.

CDR3 amino acids: CASSLSGSRNNEQFF. Written as DNA, the CDR3 is TGTGCCAGTAGCCTGAGCGGGAGTCGGAACAATGAGCAGTTCTTC. The rearrangement joins TRBV19 to TRBJ2-1; 8 bases fit TRBD2. The length of the CDR3 is 15 residues. J lost 5 bases, V lost 6 bases, and 9 bases had no gene match. Germline CDR1 reads LNHDA; CDR2 reads SQIVND (reference sequence).

The chain combines TRBV7-2 with TRBJ2-7, with TRBD2 identical over 7 bases. Looked up from germline, CDR1 is SGHTA and CDR2 is FQGNSA. The CDR3 extends over 16 amino acids. Unmatched junction bases numbered 6, after V lost 1 base and J lost 0 bases. The CDR3 here is CASSLEASGSSYEQYF. The CDR3 DNA sequence: TGTGCCAGCAGCTTAGAGGCTAGCGGAAGCTCCTACGAGCAGTACTTC. Together with reference TRBV7-2 and TRBJ2-7, the CDR3 gives the full variable domain: GAGVSQSPSNKVTEKGKDVELRCDPISGHTALYWYRQSLGQGLEFLIYFQGNSAPDKSGLPSDRFSAERTGGSVSTLTIQRTQQEDSAVYLCASSLEASGSSYEQYFGPGTRLTVT.

The chain combines TRBV7-8 with TRBJ2-7, with 14 positions matching TRBD2. Trimming took 2 bases from V and 5 from J; bases not matched to a gene: 5. The CDR3 has 16 amino acids. Germline V gene lookup returns CDR1 SGHVS and CDR2 FQNEAQ. The CDR3: CASSLRLAGGPNEQYF. Here the CDR3 DNA reads TGTGCCAGCAGCTTAAGACTAGCGGGAGGGCCAAACGAGCAGTACTTC.

V usage is TRBV5-1 and J usage is TRBJ2-1, with 12 bases lining up with TRBD2. In germline, CDR1 is SGHRS, CDR2 YFSETQ. CDR3 size: 17 residues. Trimming took 0 bases from V and 8 from J; bases not matched to a gene: 9. CDR3 nucleotides: TGCGCCAGCAGCTTGGGAGGTGGACTAGCGGGGTTCGATGAGCAGTTCTTC. Amino acids: CASSLGGGLAGFDEQFF. The entire variable domain, with the rest obtained from reference TRBV5-1 and TRBJ2-1, is as follows: KAGVTQTPRYLIKTRGQQVTLSCSPISGHRSVSWYQQTPGQGLQFLFEYFSETQRNKGNFPGRFSGRQFSNSRSEMNVSTLELGDSALYLCASSLGGGLAGFDEQFFGPGTRLTVL.

On this clone itself: Other DNA sequences within the sample encode an identical CDR3. DNA of the CDR3: TGCGCCAGCAGCTTAGCCAGTATGAACACTGAAGCTTTCTTT. Residues: CASSLASMNTEAFF. This chain links TRBV5-1 with TRBJ1-1; D is undetermined. Germline V gene sequence: CDR1 SGHRS, CDR2 YFSETQ. The CDR3 covers 14 residues. Trimming removed 2 bases at V and 0 bases at J, with 8 bases between.

This clone has only a few counts. This rearrangement joins TRBV6-5 to TRBJ2-1; no firm D call. Germline CDR1 and CDR2: MNHEY and SVGAGI. The CDR3 has 13 amino acids. V was cut by 6 bases and J by 5 bases, with 11 bases left in between. The CDR3 coding sequence is TGTGCCAGCAGGTCCCCCCCTGACAATGAGCAGTTCTTC. Translated: CASRSPPDNEQFF.

The chain couples TRBV5-1 to TRBJ1-6, with 9 nucleotides matching TRBD1. The germline V gene encodes CDR1 SGHRS and CDR2 YFSETQ. The CDR3 loop spans 15 amino acids. J was trimmed by 11 bases and V by 0 bases; bases with no gene match: 6. CDR3 sequence reads: CASSLEGQGYPPLHF. The CDR3 DNA reads as TGCGCCAGCAGCTTGGAGGGACAGGGTTACCCACCCCTCCACTTT.

About this clone: One end of the junction fails to match germline, which may point to a read error. The chain links TRBV10-3 to TRBJ2-7; 9 bases match TRBD2. Germline values: CDR1 ENHRY, CDR2 SYGVKD. The CDR3 has 14 amino acids. CDR3: CAISELAGSHEQYF. CDR3 bases: TGTGCCATCAGTGAACTAGCGGGCTCCCACGAGCAGTACTTC.

The J gene is TRBJ2-3, the V gene TRBV7-9, with D possibly being TRBD2 (7 bases). The germline V gene encodes CDR1 SEHNR and CDR2 FQNEAQ (reference sequence). The CDR3 runs 17 residues. With 4 bases removed from V and 0 bases from J, the gap between germline ends came to 17 bases. In DNA form, the CDR3 reads TGTGCCAGCAGCTCTCACAAAGGGGGGGCAAGCACAGATACGCAGTATTTT. Translated, it gives CASSSHKGGASTDTQYF.

DNA of the CDR3: TGCGCCAGCAGCTTGATCAGCCCCGCTCGTGGCTACACCTTC. This codes for CASSLISPARGYTF. The chain uses TRBV5-1 and TRBJ1-2; D not resolved. Germline V CDR1 and CDR2: SGHRS, YFSETQ. The CDR3 spans 14 residues. The V gene lost 1 base and the J gene lost 7 bases, with 14 bases spanning the gap.

This clone came up a few times. In DNA form, the CDR3 reads TGTGCCAGCAGTTACCTGGACAGCTCCTACGAGCAGTACTTC. This gives the protein CASSYLDSSYEQYF. This rearrangement joins TRBV6-5 to TRBJ2-7; D possibly corresponds to TRBD1 (6 bases). V lost 2 bases and J 0 bases, leaving 8 bases between the germline ends. This CDR3 has 14 residues. Germline lookup yields CDR1 MNHEY and CDR2 SVGAGI.